This T cell receptor beta chain was recorded in a study of low-dose radiotherapy and immunotherapy resistance in tumors. Study background: Intravenous cyclophosphamide 200 mg/m2 was given every two weeks, one day before radiation and immunotherapy.

Indicated time point: after trial treatment. Noted treatment: LDRT plus nivolumab, ipilimumab, low-dose cyclophosphamide and aspirin (RACIN trial). This clonotype came up many times. Alpha- and beta-chain coverage of first-strand cDNA came from TRAV- and TRBV-specific primers. TCRs were amplified for approximately 21 PCR cycles with a constant-region primer and V-primer adapter. In TCRdb, the reads were re-called with MiXCR into one record per CDR3 protein. The sample lists under 70,000 distinct CDR3 sequences, about 25% seen once, with 6.7% in the top ten. Germline V lookup: CDR1 MNHEY, CDR2 SVGEGT. V lost 2 bases and J lost 9, with 7 bases in between. CDR3 size: 11 residues.

The sequence was obtained from a male donor with prostate cancer. The specimen comprised PBMCs, sampled after low-dose radiotherapy plus immunotherapy. The chain links TRBV6-2 or TRBV6-3 to TRBJ1-1, with D uncertain. CDR3 in amino acids: CASSYKGKAFF. The CDR3 DNA is TGTGCCAGCAGTTACAAGGGAAAAGCTTTCTTT.